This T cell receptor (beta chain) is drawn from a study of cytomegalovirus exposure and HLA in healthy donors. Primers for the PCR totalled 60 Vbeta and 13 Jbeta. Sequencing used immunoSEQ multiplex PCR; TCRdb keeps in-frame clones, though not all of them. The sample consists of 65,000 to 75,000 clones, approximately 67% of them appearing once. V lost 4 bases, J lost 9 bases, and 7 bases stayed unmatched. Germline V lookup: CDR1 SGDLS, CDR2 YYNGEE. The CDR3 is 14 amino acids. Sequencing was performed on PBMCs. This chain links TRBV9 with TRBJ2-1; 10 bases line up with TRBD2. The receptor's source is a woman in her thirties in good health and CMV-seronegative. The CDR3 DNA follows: TGTGCCAGCAGCACAATAGCGGGGGGCAGTGAGCAGTTCTTC. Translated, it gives CASSTIAGGSEQFF.